A single sample gave rise to the 23 T cell receptor beta chains below, sequenced in a study of regulatory T cells in long-lasting Graves disease. Combining iRepertoire HTBI primers with Arm-PCR of CDR3 regions, the authors built TCR beta libraries. MiXCR, run by TCRdb on the multiplex PCR reads, gives a single entry per CDR3 protein. The repertoire holds hundreds of thousands of distinct CDR3 sequences, with 16% as singletons. The time point here: newly diagnosed GD, antithyroid drugs for less than 3 months. Preparation of the TCR library used RNA extracted from PBMCs. These same data were also listed under a study on T cells in Graves' hyperthyroidism and ophthalmopathy.

Sequenced here: peripheral blood mononuclear cells (PBMCs), sampled at new diagnosis, from a patient treated with antithyroid drugs. Receptor source: a woman younger than 45 with Graves disease.

There are a few counts of this clonotype. The chain is built from TRBV12-3 or TRBV12-4 and TRBJ1-3, with 10 positions matching TRBD1. The length of the CDR3 is 14 residues. V was clipped by 8 bases and J by 9 bases; unmatched bases: 10. The chain's CDR3 is CASLGGTGAITIYF. CDR3 DNA: TGTGCCAGCCTCGGCGGGACAGGGGCAATCACCATATATTTT.

This clonotype came up many times. The rearrangement joins TRBV12-3 or TRBV12-4 to TRBJ1-5; maybe TRBD1 (6 bases). V was shortened by 6 bases and J by 4 bases, with 13 bases between the two germline ends. This CDR3 comprises 14 residues. CDR3 amino acids: CASSRPDRNQPQHF. CDR3 nucleotides: TGTGCCAGCAGCCGGCCGGACAGAAATCAGCCCCAGCATTTT.

The chain combines TRBV29-1 with TRBJ2-3, with TRBD1 matching 10 bases. The CDR3 consists of 17 residues. Germline V gene sequence: CDR1 SQVTM, CDR2 ANQGSEA. Germline trimming cut 7 bases from V and 3 bases from J; bases unmatched to any gene: 16. The CDR3 protein is CSAYRDRGLRSTDTQYF. The CDR3 DNA sequence: TGCAGCGCCTACCGGGACAGGGGTCTACGTTCGACAGATACGCAGTATTTT.

The chain couples TRBV20-1 to TRBJ2-1, with 8 bases aligning to TRBD2. The germline CDR1 and CDR2 sequences are DFQATT and SNEGSKA (reference sequence). The ends lost 3 bases at V and 8 bases at J; junction bases unmatched: 15. This CDR3 contains 16 residues. The CDR3 DNA is TGCAGTGCTAGCAGTCAGCGGGAGACGAGGATCGATGAGCAGTTCTTC. Protein sequence: CSASSQRETRIDEQFF.

The chain is built from TRBV20-1 and TRBJ1-4; the match to TRBD1 covers 8 bases. This CDR3 is 13 amino acids long. V lost 8 bases to trimming and J lost 7 bases; unmatched junction nucleotides: 9. Germline CDR1 is DFQATT and CDR2 is SNEGSKA (reference sequence). The CDR3 DNA is TGCAGTATTAGGACAGGGAGGAGTGAAAAACTGTTTTTT. This sequence encodes CSIRTGRSEKLFF.

J is TRBJ1-2 and V is TRBV4-1, with TRBD1 matching over 8 bases. The CDR3 is 14 amino acids. Germline V lookup: CDR1 MGHRA, CDR2 YSYEKL. Trimming at V came to 3 bases and at J to 8 bases, leaving 8 bases not matched to a gene. The CDR3 here is CASSQLTGDWGYTF. The CDR3 DNA reads TGCGCCAGCAGCCAGTTGACAGGGGACTGGGGCTACACCTTC.

The chain is built from TRBV20-1 and TRBJ2-5; 13 bases line up with TRBD2. Germline V gene data show CDR1 as DFQATT and CDR2 as SNEGSKA (reference sequence). Trimming took 1 base from V and 5 from J; bases not matched to a gene: 4. This CDR3 is built from 15 residues. CDR3 amino acids: CSARGTSGSEETQYF. In nucleotides, the CDR3 is TGCAGTGCTAGAGGGACTAGCGGGAGTGAGGAGACCCAGTACTTC.

The chain is built from TRBV20-1 and TRBJ2-1; D is uncertain. V lost 0 bases and J lost 7, with 19 bases in between. The CDR3 has 16 residues. Germline loops: CDR1 DFQATT, CDR2 SNEGSKA (reference sequence). In nucleotides, the CDR3 is TGCAGTGCTAGAGAACGCGTTAGTATAAGGAATAATGAGCAGTTCTTC. As protein: CSARERVSIRNNEQFF.

This clonotype occurred a few times. The chain couples TRBV19 to TRBJ2-7; 7 nucleotides align to TRBD1. The trim removed 6 bases at V and 5 bases at J, leaving 10 bases unmatched. CDR1 and CDR2 from the germline V gene are LNHDA and SQIVND (reference sequence). The CDR3 has 14 amino acids. CDR3 DNA sequence: TGTGCCAGTAGAAACAGGGGTGCTTTCCACGAGCAGTACTTC. This sequence encodes CASRNRGAFHEQYF.

This clonotype was seen more than once but under ten times. CDR3 coding DNA: TGCGCCAGCGGGGAACCGTTGGGCAGGGGGGATGTGGGGAATGAGCAGTTCTTC. Translated: CASGEPLGRGDVGNEQFF. The chain combines TRBV10-2 with TRBJ2-1; tentatively, D is TRBD1 (7 bases). The V gene lost 8 bases and the J gene lost 7 bases, with 30 bases spanning the gap. Germline assignment: CDR1 WSHSY and CDR2 SAAADI. This CDR3 contains 18 residues.

In the case of this clonotype: Given a far larger clone just one base away, this is likely a sequencing read error. The chain is built from TRBV11-2 and TRBJ2-4; D not resolved. CDR1 and CDR2 from the germline V gene are SGHAT and FQNNGV. The CDR3 has 14 residues. CDR3 in amino acids: CASSLADLWSEQLF. The CDR3 DNA reads as TGTGCCAGCAGCTTAGCGGATCTCTGGAGTGAGCAGCTCTTC.

V and J are TRBV2 and TRBJ2-3; 11 nucleotides match TRBD2. This CDR3 is 15 amino acids long. V lost 2 bases and J lost 6; bases outside the gene matches: 4. CDR1 SNHLY and CDR2 FYNNEI come from the germline V gene. The DNA of the CDR3 is TGTGCCAGCAGTGAAAGAGGACTAGCGGGTGATACGCAGTATTTT. Amino acid sequence: CASSERGLAGDTQYF.

The chain uses TRBV29-1 and TRBJ2-7; no clear D gene. V lost 4 bases to trimming and J lost 5 bases, with 15 bases between them. This CDR3 region has 13 residues. In germline, CDR1 is SQVTM, CDR2 ANQGSEA. CDR3 residues: CSVVSDADHEQYF. The CDR3 coding sequence is TGCAGCGTTGTGTCGGACGCCGACCACGAGCAGTACTTC.

This clonotype was counted a single time. This may arise from a read error, as a much more abundant clone is one base away. The CDR3 end shows no conserved phenylalanine or tryptophan, and so a read error is likely. V usage is TRBV7-9 and J usage is TRBJ2-7; D gene unclear. This CDR3 comprises 12 residues. V was trimmed by 0 bases and J by 5 bases, leaving 5 bases between them. CDR1 and CDR2 from the germline V gene are SEHNR and FQNEAQ (reference sequence). CDR3: CASSLANHEQYS. CDR3 bases: TGTGCCAGCAGCTTAGCTAACCACGAGCAGTACTCC.

A remark on this clonotype: A single base is all that separates this from a far larger clone, so a read error is likely. The rearrangement uses TRBV6-2 or TRBV6-3 and TRBJ1-2, with no clear D. Germline-derived CDR1 and CDR2 are MNHEY and SVGEGT. The CDR3 spans 13 residues. Trimming took off 5 bases at V and 2 bases at J, with 9 bases between the two ends. The CDR3 loop is CASSKRANYGYTF. Written as DNA, the CDR3 is TGTGCCAGCAGTAAGCGAGCGAACTATGGCTACACCTTC.

This clonotype showed up many times. The rearrangement links TRBV28 to TRBJ2-5; 8 bases agree with TRBD2. Germline V lookup: CDR1 MDHEN, CDR2 SYDVKM. Trimming took 3 bases from V and 2 from J; bases not matched to a gene: 8. The CDR3 contains 16 residues. In DNA form, the CDR3 reads TGTGCCAGCAGTTTGGGGGGACTAGTCATTCAAGAGACCCAGTACTTC. Protein sequence: CASSLGGLVIQETQYF.

The rearrangement uses TRBV3-1 and TRBJ1-2; no clear D. V lost 4 bases to trimming and J lost 0 bases, with 9 bases between them. Germline CDR1 and CDR2: LGHDT and YNNKEL (reference sequence). CDR3 size: 14 residues. CDR3 in DNA: TGTGCCAGCAGCCTGACGCCCACTAACTATGGCTACACCTTC. Translation: CASSLTPTNYGYTF.

Ten or more counts support this clonotype. The chain combines TRBV6-1 with TRBJ1-1, with no clear D. Germline loops: CDR1 MNHNS, CDR2 SASEGT. The V gene lost 6 bases and the J gene lost 0 bases, with 11 bases spanning the gap. The CDR3 extends over 14 amino acids. As DNA, the CDR3 is TGTGCCAGCAGCGAGAGGAGCATGAACACTGAAGCTTTCTTT. Translation: CASSERSMNTEAFF.

Worth noting for this clonotype: Compared with germline, one end of the junction differs, possibly owing to a read error. The chain joins TRBV29-1 to TRBJ1-3, with a tentative D call TRBD1 (6 bases). Germline values: CDR1 SQVTM, CDR2 ANQGSEA. The CDR3 totals 13 residues. The CDR3 DNA is TGCAGCGTTATCAGGGATAGTAGGGACACCAGATATTTT. This codes for CSVIRDSRDTRYF.

The chain has TRBV27 and TRBJ2-7, with 9 nucleotides matching TRBD1. CDR1 is MNHEY, CDR2 SMNVEV, per germline (reference sequence). Trimming cost V 3 bases and J 5 bases; bases outside gene matches: 5. There are 14 residues in the CDR3. The CDR3 DNA follows: TGTGCCAGCAGTTTCTACAGGGGGCTGAACGAGCAGTACTTC. Its protein is CASSFYRGLNEQYF.

J is TRBJ1-5 and V is TRBV18; no definite D call. V was clipped by 6 bases and J by 3 bases, with 21 bases between them. There are 17 residues in the CDR3. Germline V gives CDR1 KGHSH, CDR2 LQKENI. As DNA, the CDR3 is TGTGCCAGCTCCCCAGTGTTCGGTTCCGGAAACAATCAGCCCCAGCATTTT. Translated: CASSPVFGSGNNQPQHF.

The rearrangement uses TRBV29-1 and TRBJ2-2; 10 bases are shared with TRBD1. J was trimmed by 7 bases and V by 8 bases; bases with no gene match: 19. CDR1 is SQVTM, CDR2 ANQGSEA, per germline. The CDR3 has 17 residues. CDR3 sequence: CSFSRNPRQGANGELFF. The CDR3, as DNA: TGCAGCTTCTCGAGGAACCCGAGACAGGGGGCTAACGGGGAGCTGTTTTTT.

The chain is built from TRBV15 and TRBJ2-3; TRBD1 matches 8 bases. The CDR3 is 15 residues long. Germline V gene data show CDR1 as LNHNV and CDR2 as YYDKDF (reference sequence). V was clipped by 6 bases and J by 5 bases; unmatched bases: 10. CDR3 region: CATRDWTGLGDTQYF. The DNA for the CDR3 is TGTGCCACCAGAGACTGGACAGGGTTGGGAGATACGCAGTATTTT.